The TCR beta chain under discussion was sequenced for a study of cytomegalovirus exposure and HLA in healthy donors (dated by TCRdb to about 2017). Concerning the study at large: In an earlier analysis of some 610 of the donors, 250 to 350 Gb of sequence data and 90 million to 120 million unique TCR beta sequences from 180 million or so T cells were reported. In addition to the first cohort of 666 subjects, a separate validation cohort of 120 different subjects was used. To predict cytomegalovirus infection status, the study brought together high-throughput TCR immunosequencing, statistical association of individual TCRs with disease status, and machine learning. An early release covering around 630 HLA-typed donors comprised 250 to 350 gigabases of sequencing data and tens of millions of unique TCR sequences. Typing coverage varied by locus: roughly 620-630 donors for A, B, C, DRB1 and DQB1; approximately 520 for DQA1; approximately 570 for DPA1; 450 to 480 for DPB1. The genetic ancestry cluster associated with self-reported Caucasian donors included 81% of the approximately 400 genotyped donors. The study was designed to test whether signatures of past pathogen exposure could be identified by cataloging public T cell receptors. Roughly five DR-DQ haplotypes were treated as single units for association and clustering because of strong linkage in the cohort. In the later analysis, no new phenotypic data were used to find candidate immune exposures; instead, reliance was placed on TCR beta sequences and their occurrence across donors. Class I and class II HLA loci were covered by the typing at four-digit resolution. All discovery cohort repertoires had been generated using a single sequencing platform. Donor age, sex, ethnicity and CMV serostatus were collected together with the repertoire data. A later analysis re-analyzed previously published TCR beta repertoires from approximately 670 donors and added high-resolution HLA genotyping to study TCR occurrence patterns. The study used immunosequencing to profile the T cell repertoires of approximately 640 subjects and linked those repertoires to cytomegalovirus serostatus. In an earlier analysis of 500 to 650 of the donors, high-throughput TCR beta sequencing was used to judge whether each TCR beta V gene segment behaved as functional or pseudogenic. Among 398 genotyped donors of the cohort, an average of 235,054 unique TCR beta nucleotide sequences were sequenced per donor, roughly 20% of them non-productive. Genome-wide SNP genotypes for about three fifths of the roughly 670 donors were used in a later genetic analysis, which treated that subset as a discovery cohort.

Comments on this clone: This receptor's antigen is unknown. Base quality data are lacking; no much larger clone is found one base away.

Library preparation employed the immunoSEQ multiplex PCR assay. A mixture of 60 forward primers for TCR Vbeta segments and 13 reverse primers for TCR Jbeta segments was used in the multiplex PCR. A multiplex PCR assay on genomic DNA amplified the CDR3 region of rearranged TCR beta genes. On the Illumina HiSeq System, the amplified TCR beta libraries were sequenced as 87-base-pair reads. As for the original processing: Across the 670 or so repertoires, a later analysis counted approximately 75 million unique TCR beta chains, around 11 million of which were shared by at least two donors. Raw reads were error-corrected and collapsed into unique sequences with a nearest-neighbor algorithm that merged closely related sequences to remove PCR and sequencing errors. CDR3 sequences were aligned to IMGT reference sequences to assign V, D and J gene segments. For a sequence to be retained, a match of at least six nucleotides was required to both a V gene segment and a J gene segment. Rearrangements were classified as productive when the CDR3 lacked stop codons and remained in frame with V and J, and all other rearrangements were classified as non-productive. CDR3 was defined by IMGT convention, running from the second conserved V-encoded cysteine to the conserved J-encoded phenylalanine. In an earlier analysis of around 540 of the donors, sequences lacking an unambiguous match to a single V gene segment were excluded. An earlier analysis of a few hundred of the donors called V segments functional above 56.7% productive rearrangements and segregating when the between-donor standard deviation exceeded 5%. A statistical classification framework was built for diagnosing cytomegalovirus status from the catalog of TCR beta chain sequences. V and J gene assignment, in a later analysis, came from comparing TCR nucleotide sequences with IMGT/GENE-DB human TR gene sequences. In a later analysis, CDR3 sequences and most-parsimonious VDJ recombination scenarios were assigned using the TCRdist pipeline. In a later analysis, every TCR beta chain was defined by the combination of its CDR3 amino acid sequence and its V-gene family, and reads without a unique V-gene family were dropped. In a later analysis, 450 to 600 highly shared, low-generation-probability nucleotide sequences were removed to address suspected cross-contamination and a sequencing artifact. A later analysis calculated a clonal expansion index for each public chain from normalized within-repertoire ranks of inferred template counts. In a later analysis, generation probabilities were computed using a VDJ recombination model fitted to out-of-frame rearrangements, and the results were checked against IGoR. A later analysis scored TCR-TCR, TCR-HLA and TCR-CMV co-occurrence with hypergeometric tests, applying a repertoire-size bias correction to TCR pairs. In a later analysis, false discovery rates were estimated by permuting HLA or CMV assignments 20 times. In a later analysis, co-occurring TCRs were grouped using DBSCAN, and TCRdist sequence similarity was added for clustering within HLA-allele-positive subsets. Co-occurrence clustering excluded repertoires with fewer than 30,000 or more than 120,000 public chains, plus five with anomalous nucleotide sharing. Held by TCRdb, this immuneACCESS table contains in-frame sequences only and omits some clones. Under half of the omission traces to an unresolved V gene where checked; the cause of the rest is unknown. V and J calls and clone size are copied from that table; D and trimming were computed from the DNA. Across this sample there are approximately 120,000 clones, with around 77% seen only once. Roughly 13% of the sample lies in the top ten.

Broader findings and caveats from the paper: In vitro tests confirmed that three of the cytomegalovirus-associated TCR beta chains recognize cytomegalovirus antigens. An association between a missense DCLRE1C variant and V-gene and J-gene trimming of TCR beta chains was found in a later genetic analysis and replicated in an independent cohort. A total of about 180 TCR beta chains were listed by the study as associated with cytomegalovirus. Across donors, most TCR sequences were observed very rarely, whereas some public TCRs were present in many individuals. Because HLA typing was unavailable for some donors at each locus, only the typed subset was used in association tests. In a later analysis, HLA-associated TCR beta chains showed more clonal expansion and lower generation probabilities than non-associated chains that were equally common. Over 15 rarely observed V segments, including chromosome 9 orphons, were excluded from the earlier analysis of 550 to 700 of the donors because counts were too low. In an earlier analysis of approximately 590 of the donors, most TCR beta V segments were observed in productive rearrangements about 87% or about 30% of the time, broadly matching IMGT annotations. According to the authors, the approach could potentially be generalized to other disease states and immunological phenotypes. When HLA alleles, especially DR and DQ, strongly co-occurred, attributing TCR associations to individual alleles was difficult. A later analysis found that most CMV-associated TCR beta chains appeared HLA-restricted, with HLA associations seemingly driven largely by CMV exposure. Correlated functional status among segregating V segments might reflect linkage disequilibrium, but an unknown experimental factor could not be ruled out. Presence/absence analyses assumed roughly uniform sequencing depth across donors, an assumption that may not hold. Several of the top co-occurrence clusters appeared to be linked to parvovirus B19, influenza, CMV and Epstein-Barr virus, according to a later analysis. In this cohort, only TCR beta chains were sequenced, and detectable features were limited by the absence of alpha or paired-chain data. For the cohort, immune exposure information was limited to CMV serostatus. According to a later analysis, TCR association rates differed among HLA loci, with DRB1 alleles showing the most associated TCRs and HLA-C alleles showing the fewest. A further reported finding was that TCR beta sequences accurately predicted the HLA-A and HLA-B alleles for most subjects in the first cohort. A cluster of highly shared sequence variants was judged likely to be a technical artifact of the sequencing pipeline. In a later genetic analysis, fewer N-insertions in productive TCRs were reported among donors in an Asian-associated ancestry cluster than the approximately 670-donor mean. Some IMGT-functional V segments, including TRBV6-2 and TRBV6-3, could not be distinguished by the 87-base-pair reads and were therefore excluded. The classifier was reported to diagnose cytomegalovirus status with high specificity and sensitivity in both the original and validation cohorts. A later analysis associated around 16,000 TCR beta sequences with specific HLA alleles at a false discovery rate of 0.05.

CDR3 length: 15 amino acids, cysteine to phenylalanine. Just the 45-base CDR3 DNA is kept, in frame starting at base 1. Compared with germline, V lacks 6 bases and J lacks 0 bases; bases without a gene match: 5. CDR1 and CDR2 are read off the germline V gene as MNHEY and SVGAGI. The cohort consisted of more than 650 healthy bone marrow donors. At the time of sampling, every cohort member was nominally healthy, though immune exposures that went unrecorded were likely present. The donor was CMV seropositive and was included in the group of 250 to 350 seropositive cohort members. A peripheral blood sample was provided by each donor, and peripheral blood mononuclear cells were used for TCR beta sequencing. Genomic DNA extraction from the blood cell samples was performed with the Qiagen DNeasy Blood Extraction Kit.

The sequence was obtained from a woman in her 40s in good health and CMV-seropositive. The sample consisted of PBMCs. This receptor chain uses TRBV6-5 and TRBJ1-5; 7 nucleotides in the junction match TRBD1. The CDR3 region: CASRPGGYSNQPQHF. The DNA sequence follows: TGTGCCAGCAGACCAGGGGGATATAGCAATCAGCCCCAGCATTTT.